The clone carrying this T cell receptor (beta chain) showed up just a few times. In germline, CDR1 is LGHNA, CDR2 YNFKEQ. CDR3 length: 16 residues. V lost 6 bases and J lost 6; bases outside the gene matches: 16. A second PCR, run for 7 to 11 cycles, used a sample-barcoded 5' primer plus a J-beta primer mix. Each CDR3 protein is one row after TCRdb ran MiXCR on the 5' RACE reads. The sample consists of nearly 800,000 distinct CDR3 sequences, 45% to 70% of them appearing once. The data are from a study of blood T cells in healthy people across ages. This clonotype was sampled from a man aged 35-49 years in good health. The chain joins TRBV4-2 to TRBJ1-2, with 7 bases lining up with TRBD1. The sequencing input was blood. CDR3 sequence reads: CASRRQGLEGGDGYTF. CDR3 nucleotides: TGTGCCAGCAGGAGACAGGGATTGGAGGGGGGAGATGGCTACACCTTC.